One T cell receptor (beta chain) is described in this entry. Its antigen is as yet unknown. PCR was performed using 60 Vbeta and 13 Jbeta primers. Sequencing used immunoSEQ multiplex PCR; TCRdb keeps in-frame clones, though not all of them. The data hold about 200,000 clones, with around 86% observed a single time. Per germline, CDR1 MNHEY and CDR2 SMNVEV (reference sequence). The CDR3 contains 14 residues. Trimming took off 0 bases at V and 3 bases at J, with 6 bases between the two ends. The sample belongs to a study of cytomegalovirus exposure and HLA in healthy donors. Study results and caveats: An assumption of roughly uniform sequencing depth across donors underlay the presence/absence analyses.

Sequences were obtained from PBMCs. This clonotype was obtained from a woman in her forties or fifties in good health and CMV-seropositive. This chain uses TRBV27 with TRBJ1-5; D unclear. CDR3 nucleotide sequence: TGTGCCAGCAGTTTATCGGAGAACAATCAGCCCCAGCATTTT. Protein product: CASSLSENNQPQHF.